The 29 T cell receptor beta chains below were found in one sample sequenced in a study of blood T cell repertoires in COVID-19. Profiled with immunoSEQ multiplex PCR; TCRdb holds only in-frame clones, not every one. The sample carries approximately 470,000 clones, 80% to 90% recorded once. What was sequenced was peripheral blood. The origin of the receptors is a human donor in a cohort sampled during active COVID-19.

The gene calls are TRBV12-3 or TRBV12-4 and TRBJ1-1, with D maybe TRBD1 (5 bases). V was trimmed by 7 bases and J by 10 bases, leaving 19 bases between them. The CDR3 consists of 13 residues. CDR3 DNA sequence: TGTGCCAGCACCCCTGACGGGGGATATGGAGCTTTCTTT. Residues: CASTPDGGYGAFF.

The V and J genes are TRBV6-6 and TRBJ1-3; no definite D call. The CDR3 totals 13 residues. Germline assignment: CDR1 MNHNY and CDR2 SVGAGI (reference sequence). V gave up 4 bases and J gave up 2 bases, with 6 bases separating them. CDR3 sequence reads: CASSSTAGNTIYF. The CDR3 nucleotides read TGTGCCAGCAGTTCCACGGCTGGAAACACCATATATTTT.

This clone was counted a few times. V is TRBV4-1 and J is TRBJ2-3; D gene ambiguous. The germline V gene encodes CDR1 MGHRA and CDR2 YSYEKL. The CDR3 spans 13 residues. The V gene lost 0 bases and the J gene lost 5 bases, with 6 bases spanning the gap. Here the CDR3 DNA reads TGCGCCAGCAGCCAAGATATTCTAGATACGCAGTATTTT. This encodes CASSQDILDTQYF.

The chain couples TRBV11-2 to TRBJ1-1; TRBD1 matches 7 bases. V shed 5 bases, J shed 5 bases, and the junction held 5 bases outside the gene matches. The germline CDR1 and CDR2 sequences are SGHAT and FQNNGV. The CDR3 has 13 amino acids. The CDR3 sequence is CASSAPGGTEAFF. The CDR3 nucleotides are TGTGCCAGCAGCGCTCCAGGGGGGACTGAAGCTTTCTTT.

The J gene is TRBJ1-5, the V gene TRBV7-2, with a tentative D call TRBD1 (6 bases). V was pared by 4 bases and J by 7 bases, with 14 bases between. This CDR3 spans 14 amino acids. Per the germline V gene, CDR1 is SGHTA and CDR2 is FQGNSA. CDR3 amino acids: CASSSRQAGQPQHF. The CDR3, as DNA: TGTGCCAGCAGCTCCCGACAGGCAGGGCAGCCCCAGCATTTT.

This chain joins TRBV19 and TRBJ2-1; 13 bases agree with TRBD2. Germline trimming cut 9 bases from V and 11 bases from J; bases unmatched to any gene: 4. CDR1 is LNHDA and CDR2 is SQIVND in the germline V gene (reference sequence). The CDR3 has 12 amino acids. The CDR3 coding sequence is TGTGCCAGCGGACTAGCGGGAGCTAAGCAGTTCTTC. Its protein product is CASGLAGAKQFF.

This clone was observed a handful of times. The chain combines TRBV10-2 with TRBJ1-1; D is unresolved. V lost 3 bases to trimming and J lost 4 bases, with 9 bases between them. CDR1 WSHSY and CDR2 SAAADI come from the germline V gene. This CDR3 has 13 residues. CDR3 protein: CASSDNSRTEAFF. As DNA, the CDR3 is TGCGCCAGCAGTGATAACAGTCGCACTGAAGCTTTCTTT.

This chain connects TRBV20-1 to TRBJ2-5; 8 bases agree with TRBD2. CDR3 size: 15 residues. Trimming cost V 3 bases and J 3 bases; bases outside gene matches: 9. CDR1 and CDR2 from the germline V gene are DFQATT and SNEGSKA (reference sequence). The CDR3 here is CSASLPRGGKETQYF. The CDR3 region has the DNA TGCAGTGCTAGTCTCCCCCGCGGGGGGAAAGAGACCCAGTACTTC.

This clone was seen only once. The chain carries TRBV6-5 and TRBJ1-4, with TRBD1 identical over 12 bases. CDR3 length: 14 amino acids. Germline-derived CDR1 and CDR2 are MNHEY and SVGAGI. V gave up 6 bases and J gave up 9 bases; unmatched junction bases: 5. The CDR3 sequence: CASSPGTGGQKLFF. CDR3 DNA: TGTGCCAGCAGCCCCGGGACAGGGGGCCAAAAACTGTTTTTT.

This chain's CDR3 is CSASKAGVSQQFF. In DNA, the CDR3 is TGCAGTGCTAGTAAGGCGGGAGTTTCTCAGCAGTTCTTC. V is TRBV20-1 and J is TRBJ2-1, with TRBD2 matching 7 bases. Trimming removed 3 bases from V and 11 bases from J; junction bases left unmatched: 10. CDR1 is DFQATT and CDR2 is SNEGSKA in the germline V gene (reference sequence). The CDR3 contains 13 residues.

The chain recombines TRBV27 with TRBJ1-1; TRBD1 matches at 9 bases. V gave up 5 bases and J gave up 5 bases; unmatched junction bases: 12. Per germline, CDR1 MNHEY and CDR2 SMNVEV (reference sequence). The CDR3 is 16 residues long. The CDR3 loop is CASSTRTGVGGTEAFF. CDR3 coding DNA: TGTGCCAGCAGTACAAGGACAGGGGTTGGGGGAACTGAAGCTTTCTTT.

V gene TRBV6-6 combines with J gene TRBJ2-1; TRBD2 is a possible D gene (5 bases). CDR3 size: 16 residues. Trimming took 6 bases from V and 7 from J, leaving 22 bases between them. Germline assignment: CDR1 MNHNY and CDR2 SVGAGI (reference sequence). The CDR3 DNA reads as TGTGCCAGCAGCCCCATTAGAGCGGTGCGTATGAATGAGCAGTTCTTC. It specifies CASSPIRAVRMNEQFF.

The count of this clone is one. The chain employs TRBV5-1 and TRBJ1-1; D not resolved. Deletions cut 4 bases from V and 4 bases from J, with 8 bases between. The CDR3 consists of 12 residues. CDR1 is SGHRS, CDR2 YFSETQ, per germline. The CDR3 DNA follows: TGCGCCAGCAGCCGCTCAGGCACTGAAGCTTTCTTT. Its protein product is CASSRSGTEAFF.

The J gene is TRBJ1-4, the V gene TRBV9; 9 positions agree with TRBD1. The V gene end was trimmed by 3 bases and the J gene end by 6 bases; junction bases not matched to a gene: 6. The CDR3 extends over 15 amino acids. CDR1 and CDR2 from the germline V gene are SGDLS and YYNGEE. The CDR3 coding sequence is TGTGCCAGCAGCGATAAACAGGGGGCGGATGAAAAACTGTTTTTT. Protein product: CASSDKQGADEKLFF.

The gene calls are TRBV27 and TRBJ1-1, with D unclear. V lost 5 bases and J 0 bases, leaving 7 bases between the germline ends. This CDR3 has 13 amino acids. Per the germline V gene, CDR1 is MNHEY and CDR2 is SMNVEV (reference sequence). CDR3 in amino acids: CASSQFMNTEAFF. DNA of the CDR3: TGTGCCAGCAGTCAATTCATGAACACTGAAGCTTTCTTT.

This clone was counted a single time. V is TRBV9 and J is TRBJ2-3, with D possibly matching TRBD1 (5 bases). The CDR3 extends over 14 amino acids. V gave up 6 bases and J gave up 4 bases, with 15 bases separating them. The germline V gene has CDR1 SGDLS and CDR2 YYNGEE. CDR3 nucleotide sequence: TGTGCCAGCACCCCCGGTCAGGGCGCAGATACGCAGTATTTT. Amino acids: CASTPGQGADTQYF.

The chain joins TRBV28 to TRBJ2-1, with 7 positions matching TRBD2. V lost 7 bases, J lost 6 bases, and 9 bases stayed unmatched. The CDR3 is 14 residues long. Germline assignment: CDR1 MDHEN and CDR2 SYDVKM. The CDR3 sequence: CASNLGGSRNEQFF. CDR3 nucleotide sequence: TGTGCCAGCAACCTCGGCGGGAGTCGCAATGAGCAGTTCTTC.

V is TRBV6-2 or TRBV6-3 and J is TRBJ2-2; maybe TRBD2 (6 bases). V lost 6 bases and J lost 0, with 11 bases in between. The CDR3 loop spans 15 amino acids. Germline assignment: CDR1 MNHEY and CDR2 SVGEGT. The CDR3 DNA reads TGTGCCAGCAGCCGCGGAGGGCCGAACACCGGGGAGCTGTTTTTT. Translating it yields CASSRGGPNTGELFF.

This clone was seen only once. The chain employs TRBV6-5 and TRBJ1-1, with 7 bases identical to TRBD1. The CDR3 has 15 residues. The trim removed 4 bases at V and 4 bases at J, leaving 9 bases unmatched. In germline, CDR1 is MNHEY, CDR2 SVGAGI. CDR3 DNA: TGTGCCAGCAGTTTCGACAGGGTAGGGAGCACTGAAGCTTTCTTT. Translated: CASSFDRVGSTEAFF.

The rearrangement uses TRBV7-2 and TRBJ2-3, with a possible D match to TRBD1 (6 bases). From germline, CDR1 is SGHTA and CDR2 FQGNSA. The CDR3 sequence is 15 residues long. The V end was cut by 1 base, the J end by 4 bases, with 12 bases between. CDR3 nucleotides: TGTGCCAGCAGCTTAGTTGGCAGGGGCTCAGATACGCAGTATTTT. It translates to CASSLVGRGSDTQYF.

The chain carries TRBV5-8 and TRBJ2-1, with D possibly being TRBD2 (6 bases). Per the germline V gene, CDR1 is SGHTS and CDR2 is YDEGEE. The ends were cut back, 7 bases at V and 2 bases at J, with 22 bases in the middle. This CDR3 region has 17 residues. The CDR3 bases are TGTGCCAGCCGACGTATTTCCGGGAGAGACCCCTACAATGAGCAGTTCTTC. Residues: CASRRISGRDPYNEQFF.

This chain uses TRBV4-3 with TRBJ2-5, with D perhaps matching TRBD1 (5 bases). The CDR3 is 15 amino acids. V was trimmed by 0 bases and J by 5 bases, leaving 13 bases between them. From germline, CDR1 is LGHNA and CDR2 YSLEER. CDR3 region: CASSQDWQGWETQYF. The CDR3 nucleotides are TGCGCCAGCAGCCAAGATTGGCAGGGATGGGAGACCCAGTACTTC.

The chain has TRBV6-5 and TRBJ1-1; TRBD1 might be the D (5 bases). Per germline, CDR1 MNHEY and CDR2 SVGAGI. This CDR3 comprises 14 residues. V was trimmed by 2 bases and J by 4 bases, leaving 11 bases between them. The CDR3 DNA sequence: TGTGCCAGCAGTTACCCCGGAGGGGCCACTGAAGCTTTCTTT. Translation gives CASSYPGGATEAFF.

The gene calls are TRBV19 and TRBJ1-2; 8 bases map to TRBD1. J lost 5 bases, V lost 3 bases, and 5 bases had no gene match. Germline-derived CDR1 and CDR2 are LNHDA and SQIVND (reference sequence). This CDR3 has 14 amino acids. The CDR3 DNA reads TGTGCCAGTAGTATCCCCACAGGGGGATATGGCTACACCTTC. Residues: CASSIPTGGYGYTF.

J is TRBJ1-1 and V is TRBV5-5; possibly TRBD1 for D (5 bases). The CDR3 runs 14 residues. Germline assignment: CDR1 SGHKS and CDR2 YYEKEE (reference sequence). The V end was cut by 4 bases, the J end by 0 bases, with 10 bases between. The chain's CDR3 is CASSTNRMNTEAFF. The CDR3 DNA reads as TGTGCCAGCAGCACTAACAGGATGAACACTGAAGCTTTCTTT. The full variable domain, completed using reference TRBV5-5 and TRBJ1-1, is DAGVTQSPTHLIKTRGQQVTLRCSPISGHKSVSWYQQVLGQGPQFIFQYYEKEERGRGNFPDRFSARQFPNYSSELNVNALLLGDSALYLCASSTNRMNTEAFFGQGTRLTVV.

The CDR3 coding sequence is TGTGCCAGCAGTTTATCGTTTGGGGAGACTGAAGCTTTCTTT. The encoded protein is CASSLSFGETEAFF. The chain is built from TRBV27 and TRBJ1-1; D uncertain. Germline V gene lookup returns CDR1 MNHEY and CDR2 SMNVEV (reference sequence). The CDR3 contains 14 residues. The ends were cut back, 0 bases at V and 5 bases at J, with 10 bases in the middle.

The rearrangement uses TRBV7-3 and TRBJ2-2; D perhaps matches TRBD1 (7 bases). Germline loops: CDR1 SGHTA, CDR2 FQGTGA. V was cut by 1 base and J by 5 bases, with 17 bases left in between. The CDR3 has 17 residues. CDR3 DNA sequence: TGTGCCAGCAGCTTAAACCCGACCCCAGGGGGGACCGGGGAGCTGTTTTTT. It is translated as CASSLNPTPGGTGELFF.

The chain employs TRBV7-9 and TRBJ2-1; D might be TRBD1 (5 bases). V was pared by 5 bases and J by 6 bases, with 11 bases between. Per the germline V gene, CDR1 is SEHNR and CDR2 is FQNEAQ (reference sequence). The CDR3 extends over 13 amino acids. The CDR3 DNA sequence: TGTGCCAGCAGCCCCTCTGGGGCCAATGAGCAGTTCTTC. Translated: CASSPSGANEQFF.

V gene TRBV15 combines with J gene TRBJ2-1; TRBD2 aligns across 9 bases. Trimming cost V 0 bases and J 10 bases; bases outside gene matches: 4. Germline V gene data show CDR1 as LNHNV and CDR2 as YYDKDF (reference sequence). This CDR3 spans 14 amino acids. Written as DNA, the CDR3 is TGTGCCACCAGCAGAGATCGGAGCGGGAGGGAGCAGTTCTTC. It is translated as CATSRDRSGREQFF.